The 13 T cell receptor beta chains below come from one sample, sequenced in a study of shared clonotypes between healthy human individuals. Naive CD8 cells, CD45RO-negative and positively selected for CCR7, excluded terminally differentiated effector memory CD45RA+ cells. TCRdb's copy holds only in-frame clones and misses some; the assay was immunoSEQ multiplex PCR. This repertoire shows roughly 600,000 clones, nearly 98% found once; its top ten account for approximately 0.33%. The sequencing input was naive CD8+ T cells sorted from blood. Receptor source: a man younger than 40 in good health.

V is TRBV2 and J is TRBJ2-5, with TRBD1 matching 9 bases. The J segment lost 0 bases and the V segment lost 3 bases, leaving 2 bases of the junction unmatched. The CDR3 sequence is 15 residues long. Germline lookup yields CDR1 SNHLY and CDR2 FYNNEI. The CDR3 here is CASSEGQGNQETQYF. CDR3 bases: TGTGCCAGCAGTGAGGGACAGGGCAACCAAGAGACCCAGTACTTC. Full variable domain (remainder filled in from reference TRBV2 and TRBJ2-5): EPEVTQTPSHQVTQMGQEVILRCVPISNHLYFYWYRQILGQKVEFLVSFYNNEISEKSEIFDDQFSVERPDGSNFTLKIRSTKLEDSAMYFCASSEGQGNQETQYFGPGTRLLVL.

On this clone itself: In the same sample, other DNA sequences code for this CDR3. The chain uses TRBV5-6 and TRBJ2-6; D unresolved. Looked up from germline, CDR1 is SGHDT and CDR2 is YYEEEE. V shed 4 bases and J shed 0 bases, with 2 bases lying between them. The CDR3 consists of 13 residues. The CDR3 DNA is TGTGCCAGCAGCATCTCTGGGGCCAACGTCCTGACTTTC. This sequence encodes CASSISGANVLTF.

The chain links TRBV9 to TRBJ2-1, with TRBD1 identical over 7 bases. The junction had 6 bases not matched to a gene; V was cut back by 0 bases and J by 9 bases. There are 14 residues in the CDR3. CDR1 and CDR2 from the germline V gene are SGDLS and YYNGEE. CDR3 in DNA: TGTGCCAGCAGCGTAGGGGACAGAGGTAGTGAGCAGTTCTTC. Encoded protein: CASSVGDRGSEQFF.

This chain connects TRBV7-9 to TRBJ1-1; possibly TRBD1 for D (5 bases). V was trimmed by 6 bases and J by 3 bases, leaving 8 bases between them. The CDR3 has 12 amino acids. Germline CDR1 SEHNR, CDR2 FQNEAQ (reference sequence). Here the CDR3 DNA reads TGTGCCAGCAGGGGGGGAGACACTGAAGCTTTCTTT. Its translation is CASRGGDTEAFF.

The V and J genes are TRBV27 and TRBJ1-1; no firm D call. Germline V gene sequence: CDR1 MNHEY, CDR2 SMNVEV (reference sequence). This CDR3 region has 14 residues. Deletions cut 2 bases from V and 2 bases from J, with 9 bases between. The CDR3, as DNA: TGTGCCAGCAGTTTAGCAGGCGTTAACACTGAAGCTTTCTTT. Residues: CASSLAGVNTEAFF.

V is TRBV29-1 and J is TRBJ2-7, with TRBD2 as a possible D gene (7 bases). The ends were cut back, 6 bases at V and 0 bases at J, with 9 bases in the middle. This CDR3 has 12 residues. Germline V lookup: CDR1 SQVTM, CDR2 ANQGSEA. CDR3 sequence: CSVRGASYEQYF. CDR3 in DNA: TGCAGCGTACGGGGGGCCTCCTACGAGCAGTACTTC.

The chain combines TRBV6-6 with TRBJ1-1; tentatively, D is TRBD1 (6 bases). The germline V gene has CDR1 MNHNY and CDR2 SVGAGI (reference sequence). The CDR3 is made up of 16 amino acids. V shed 0 bases and J shed 3 bases, with 14 bases lying between them. The CDR3 DNA reads as TGTGCCAGCAGTTACTCGACACGGGAGGGGGACACTGAAGCTTTCTTT. Translation gives CASSYSTREGDTEAFF.

The V and J genes are TRBV9 and TRBJ1-1; TRBD1 might be the D (5 bases). V dropped 0 bases and J dropped 7 bases, with 10 bases sitting between them. This CDR3 contains 13 residues. Looked up from germline, CDR1 is SGDLS and CDR2 is YYNGEE. CDR3 sequence (DNA): TGTGCCAGCAGCGTAGCGGGGGTTAATGAAGCTTTCTTT. Translation gives CASSVAGVNEAFF.

This rearrangement joins TRBV15 to TRBJ2-7; perhaps TRBD2 as D (5 bases). Germline V gives CDR1 LNHNV, CDR2 YYDKDF (reference sequence). The CDR3 has 16 residues. V was cut by 4 bases and J by 1 base, with 17 bases left in between. This CDR3 is CATSKGPPPGSYEQYF. The DNA of the CDR3 is TGTGCCACCAGCAAGGGTCCCCCACCGGGATCCTACGAGCAGTACTTC.

This chain links TRBV11-2 with TRBJ1-2, with TRBD1 matching over 7 bases. V dropped 5 bases and J dropped 5; count of bases not matched to a gene: 8. Germline lookup yields CDR1 SGHAT and CDR2 FQNNGV. The CDR3 spans 14 residues. CDR3 DNA: TGTGCCAGCAGCATGACAGGGAGGGCGTATGGCTACACCTTC. Translating gives CASSMTGRAYGYTF.

As regards this clone: The same CDR3 is also encoded by other DNA sequences in this sample. This rearrangement joins TRBV4-3 to TRBJ2-7; 10 bases map to TRBD1. This CDR3 has 13 residues. Trimming took 3 bases from V and 4 from J; bases not matched to a gene: 0. Germline V gene data show CDR1 as LGHNA and CDR2 as YSLEER. CDR3 loop: CASSQDRGYEQYF. As DNA, the CDR3 is TGCGCCAGCAGCCAGGACAGGGGGTACGAGCAGTACTTC.

A note on this clone: Other DNA sequences of this sample code for an identical CDR3. The V call is TRBV18, the J call TRBJ2-6; possibly TRBD2 for D (6 bases). Germline V gene data show CDR1 as KGHSH and CDR2 as LQKENI. The CDR3 loop spans 15 amino acids. Trimming stripped 3 bases from V and 0 bases from J, with 6 bases between. The CDR3 here is CASSPEGSGANVLTF. CDR3 sequence (DNA): TGTGCCAGCTCACCGGAGGGCTCTGGGGCCAACGTCCTGACTTTC. Using reference TRBV18 and TRBJ2-6 for the parts outside the CDR3, the full variable domain is NAGVMQNPRHLVRRRGQEARLRCSPMKGHSHVYWYRQLPEEGLKFMVYLQKENIIDESGMPKERFSAEFPKEGPSILRIQQVVRGDSAAYFCASSPEGSGANVLTFGAGSRLTVL.

The chain couples TRBV18 to TRBJ2-7; 7 nucleotides line up with TRBD1. With V trimmed by 3 bases and J by 2 bases, 7 bases remained unmatched. The CDR3 is made up of 15 amino acids. The germline V gene encodes CDR1 KGHSH and CDR2 LQKENI. The CDR3 protein is CASSPRQGPPYEQYF. The DNA for the CDR3 is TGTGCCAGCTCACCTAGACAGGGACCACCCTACGAGCAGTACTTC.